The 11 T cell receptor beta chains below come from one sample, sequenced in a study. MiXCR, run by TCRdb on the RT-PCR reads, gives a single entry per CDR3 protein. Among more than 550,000 distinct CDR3 sequences listed, 11% to 15% were seen once. The sequenced sample consisted of memory CD4+ T cells from blood. These TCRs come from a female donor in good health, serving as a healthy control.

The chain employs TRBV7-3 and TRBJ2-2, with D possibly matching TRBD1 (5 bases). Trimming cost V 1 base and J 5 bases, with 8 bases left between them. CDR1 is SGHTA, CDR2 FQGTGA, per germline. The CDR3 contains 14 residues. Here the CDR3 reads CASSLRGWTGELFF. Here the CDR3 DNA reads TGTGCCAGCAGCTTAAGGGGCTGGACCGGGGAGCTGTTTTTT.

The table lists this clonotype with a few counts. V is TRBV12-3 or TRBV12-4 and J is TRBJ2-5; tentative D call: TRBD2 (7 bases). The CDR3 runs to 10 residues. Trimming took off 8 bases at V and 8 bases at J, with 9 bases between the two ends. The CDR3 spells CASGGGTQYF. In nucleotides, the CDR3 is TGTGCCAGCGGGGGGGGCACCCAGTACTTC.

This chain connects TRBV18 to TRBJ1-2; 7 nucleotides align to TRBD1. Germline trimming cut 6 bases from V and 0 bases from J; bases unmatched to any gene: 4. Germline V gene sequence: CDR1 KGHSH, CDR2 LQKENI. This CDR3 spans 14 amino acids. CDR3 DNA sequence: TGTGCCAGCTCGCCGGACAGGACTAACTATGGCTACACCTTC. The encoded protein is CASSPDRTNYGYTF.

This clonotype was counted ten times or more. The DNA for the CDR3 is TGCAGTGCTCCATCGGACAGGCAAGAGACCCAGTACTTC. Translated, it gives CSAPSDRQETQYF. The rearrangement joins TRBV20-1 to TRBJ2-5, with 7 bases identical to TRBD1. CDR3 length: 13 amino acids. Germline V gives CDR1 DFQATT, CDR2 SNEGSKA (reference sequence). With V trimmed by 5 bases and J by 2 bases, 5 bases remained unmatched.

This rearrangement joins TRBV12-3 or TRBV12-4 to TRBJ1-1; D remains unclear. The germline V and J ends were trimmed by 2 bases and 2 bases, with 9 bases remaining between them. CDR3 size: 14 residues. The CDR3 reads CASSLITGNTEAFF. In nucleotides, the CDR3 is TGTGCCAGCAGTTTAATAACGGGAAACACTGAAGCTTTCTTT.

This clonotype was picked up one time. The CDR3 bases are TGTGCCAGCAGTGAGTACAGGGGGCAAGCTGGAAACACCATATATTTT. It translates to CASSEYRGQAGNTIYF. The chain uses TRBV28 and TRBJ1-3, with 9 bases that match TRBD1. Germline V gene sequence: CDR1 MDHEN, CDR2 SYDVKM. The CDR3 contains 16 residues. V lost 5 bases, J lost 2 bases, and 7 bases stayed unmatched.

The genes are TRBV4-3 and TRBJ2-5; D ambiguous. The V end lost 4 bases, the J end lost 5 bases, and 11 bases lay between the germline ends. The CDR3 is 13 amino acids. Germline V gene sequence: CDR1 LGHNA, CDR2 YSLEER. The CDR3: CASSRSARETQYF. The CDR3 DNA sequence: TGCGCCAGCAGCCGATCGGCCCGCGAGACCCAGTACTTC.

This clonotype was picked up a small number of times. This chain uses TRBV5-1 with TRBJ1-1; D gene uncertain. The germline gives CDR1 SGHRS, CDR2 YFSETQ. Trimming removed 3 bases at V and 2 bases at J, with 8 bases between. The CDR3 is made up of 13 amino acids. The CDR3 region is CASSSDYNTEAFF. The DNA for the CDR3 is TGCGCCAGCAGCTCGGACTACAACACTGAAGCTTTCTTT.

Comments on this clonotype: Mismatch with germline at one junction end may stem from a read error. The chain combines TRBV19 with TRBJ2-3; 9 bases match TRBD1. Germline V gene lookup returns CDR1 LNHDA and CDR2 SQIVND (reference sequence). The CDR3 sequence is 16 residues long. The CDR3 nucleotides are TGTGCCAGTAGTCCCGACAGGGGGTTTAGCACAGATACGCAGAATTTT. It encodes CASSPDRGFSTDTQNF.

This clonotype was counted at least ten times. The chain carries TRBV7-2 and TRBJ2-2; TRBD2 might be the D (6 bases). Per germline, CDR1 SGHTA and CDR2 FQGNSA. This CDR3 comprises 16 residues. V was clipped by 5 bases and J by 5 bases, with 18 bases between them. CDR3 protein: CASSRTGTQQTGELFF. Here the CDR3 DNA reads TGTGCCAGCAGCCGTACCGGGACTCAACAAACCGGGGAGCTGTTTTTT.

This clonotype was found many times. The V and J genes are TRBV11-2 and TRBJ2-1, with TRBD2 matching 8 bases. Germline CDR1 is SGHAT and CDR2 is FQNNGV. J lost 7 bases, V lost 1 base, and 6 bases had no gene match. The CDR3 contains 15 residues. The CDR3: CASSLVVGTSNEQFF. The CDR3 DNA reads as TGTGCCAGCAGCTTAGTTGTCGGGACTAGTAATGAGCAGTTCTTC.